The rows below give T cell receptor beta chains drawn from one sample of a study of cytotoxic CD8 clonotypes in ibrutinib-treated CLL. Assay: immunoSEQ multiplex PCR; the TCRdb copy retains only in-frame clones and omits some. The table records 200,000 to 250,000 clones, about four fifths of them present only once. The specimen was PBMCs, collected after 12 months of ibrutinib treatment. The origin of the receptors is a human donor with chronic lymphocytic leukemia. CDR3s include the opening cysteine and the closing phenylalanine or tryptophan. A D gene is named only where the DNA matches it firmly. Clone size appears in some rows only: once, few, many, or a class for an expanded clone.

v_gene	abundance	j_gene	d_gene	CDR3nt	CDR3aa
TRBV10-3	-	TRBJ1-2	TRBD1	TGTGCCCTCCGTGGCACAGGGGTAGGTGGCTACACCTTC	CALRGTGVGGYTF
TRBV6-1	-	TRBJ1-2	-	TGTGCCAGCAGTGATTTTGGGGGGAACTATGGCTACACCTTC	CASSDFGGNYGYTF
TRBV27	-	TRBJ2-5	-	TGTGCCAGCAGCTGGCTGGGGGCATCAGAGACCCAGTACTTC	CASSWLGASETQYF
TRBV6-5	-	TRBJ2-5	-	TGTGCCAGCAGTTACGGGTGGGGGACTTACCAAGAGACCCAGTACTTC	CASSYGWGTYQETQYF
TRBV10-3	-	TRBJ1-6	-	TGTGCCATCAGCCAGACAGAGAATAATTCACCCCTCCACTTT	CAISQTENNSPLHF
TRBV28	-	TRBJ2-1	TRBD1	TGTGCCAGCAGGACAGGGGGCCGGTACGAGCAGTTCTTC	CASRTGGRYEQFF
TRBV5-1	-	TRBJ2-7	-	TGCGCCAGCAGCTCTGACGCGACGGCCTCGAGGTTCTACGAGCAGTACTTC	CASSSDATASRFYEQYF
TRBV25-1	-	TRBJ2-7	-	TGTGCCAGCAGTGAAGAGACCCGCGAGCAGTACTTC	CASSEETREQYF
TRBV4-1	-	TRBJ1-5	-	TGCGCCAGCAGCCCTCTGAGGATAGGCGGGCGGCCCCAGCATTTT	CASSPLRIGGRPQHF
TRBV6-5	-	TRBJ1-5	-	TGTGCCAGCAGCGACGACCGATGGTCGCCCCAGCATTTT	CASSDDRWSPQHF
TRBV15	-	TRBJ2-7	-	TGTGCCACCAGCAGAGACAGCGTAGCCTACGAGCAGTACTTC	CATSRDSVAYEQYF
TRBV25-1	-	TRBJ2-2	TRBD1	TGTGCCAGCAGTGAGGACAGGGGGCGCCCCGGGGAGCTGTTTTTT	CASSEDRGRPGELFF
TRBV19	-	TRBJ2-7	-	TGTGCCAGTAGTATAAGGGACGAGCAGTACTTC	CASSIRDEQYF
TRBV6-6	-	TRBJ2-7	TRBD2	TGTGCCAGCAGGGTGCTAGCGGAATCCTACGAGCAGTACTTC	CASRVLAESYEQYF
TRBV10-1	-	TRBJ1-2	-	TGCGCCAGCAGTGATTCCCAGGGAGAGAACGGCTACACCTTC	CASSDSQGENGYTF
TRBV6-5	few	TRBJ1-4	TRBD1	TGTGCCAGCAGTTACTCGATCGGGACAGGGGAAAAACTGTTTTTT	CASSYSIGTGEKLFF
TRBV4-1	-	TRBJ1-2	-	TGCGCCAGCAGCCAAGAGGGGACTCCCGGGACACCATATGGCTACACCTTC	CASSQEGTPGTPYGYTF
TRBV18	-	TRBJ2-3	-	TGTGCCAGCTCGGGAGTTTCAGATACGCAGTATTTT	CASSGVSDTQYF
TRBV9	-	TRBJ1-2	-	TGTGCCAGCAGCGCGGACAGCCTAACTCTTAACTATGGCTACACCTTC	CASSADSLTLNYGYTF
TRBV20-1	-	TRBJ2-7	-	TGCAGTGCTAGGTCCAACTACGAGCAGTACTTC	CSARSNYEQYF
TRBV9	once	TRBJ1-4	TRBD1	TGTGCCAGCAGCGGTAACAGGGGTGAAAAACTGTTTTTT	CASSGNRGEKLFF
TRBV5-1	-	TRBJ1-4	-	TGCGCCAGCAGCTTGGGGCGACAGCTGGTCGCAACTAATGAAAAACTGTTTTTT	CASSLGRQLVATNEKLFF
TRBV27	few	TRBJ1-6	TRBD1	TGTGCCAGCAGTTACCAAACAGGGGGGATTTCACCCCTCCACTTT	CASSYQTGGISPLHF
TRBV29-1	-	TRBJ2-2	TRBD2	TGCAGCGCGAAACTAGCGGGAGGAATTACCGGGGAGCTGTTTTTT	CSAKLAGGITGELFF
TRBV7-2	-	TRBJ2-5	-	TGTGCCAGCAGCTCCCGTGGAGAGACCCAGTACTTC	CASSSRGETQYF
TRBV28	few	TRBJ2-3	-	TGTGCCAGCAGTTTCCTCCAGGGCACAGATACGCAGTATTTT	CASSFLQGTDTQYF
TRBV5-8	-	TRBJ1-5	TRBD1	TGTGCCAGCAGCCCCGGGACAGGAAATCAGCCCCAGCATTTT	CASSPGTGNQPQHF
TRBV29-1	-	TRBJ1-4	TRBD1	TGCAGCGTCAGTACAGGGGGTGTCTGGGAAAAACTGTTTTTT	CSVSTGGVWEKLFF
TRBV11-2	-	TRBJ2-3	TRBD2	TGTGCCAGCAGCTTAGGGACTAGCGGGAGCTCTCATACGCAGTATTTT	CASSLGTSGSSHTQYF
TRBV11-2	-	TRBJ1-2	TRBD1	TGTGCCAGCAGCTTAGATCGGGGGACAGGGACCAAAAACTATGGCTACACCTTC	CASSLDRGTGTKNYGYTF
TRBV5-1	-	TRBJ1-1	-	TGCGCCAGCAGCTTCCAAGGGAACACTGAAGCTTTCTTT	CASSFQGNTEAFF
TRBV18	-	TRBJ1-1	-	TGTGCCAGCTCACCCAGGACGGACACTGAAGCTTTCTTT	CASSPRTDTEAFF
TRBV18	-	TRBJ2-4	-	TGTGCCAGCTCACCAACGGGGAAAAACATTCAGTACTTC	CASSPTGKNIQYF
TRBV6-5	-	TRBJ2-5	-	TGTGCCAGCAGTTCTTCTACGTACCAAGAGACCCAGTACTTC	CASSSSTYQETQYF
TRBV2	-	TRBJ2-3	-	TGTGCCAGCAGGGATGGAACGCCAGATACGCAGTATTTT	CASRDGTPDTQYF
TRBV27	few	TRBJ2-5	-	TGTGCCAGCAGTTCCCTTTTAGAAGAGACCCAGTACTTC	CASSSLLEETQYF
TRBV28	-	TRBJ2-3	TRBD2	TGTGCCAGCAGTGTACTAGCGGGAGGATCAGATACGCAGTATTTT	CASSVLAGGSDTQYF
TRBV7-8	-	TRBJ2-1	-	TGTGCCAGCAGCTTCCCCCCGGGAGTGATGAGCTACAATGAGCAGTTCTTC	CASSFPPGVMSYNEQFF
TRBV15	-	TRBJ1-5	TRBD1	TGTGCCACCAGCAGAGATCTTACAGGGGGCCTAGATCAGCCCCAGCATTTT	CATSRDLTGGLDQPQHF
TRBV7-2	-	TRBJ2-5	-	TGTGCCAGCAGCTTATGGAAGACCCAGTACTTC	CASSLWKTQYF
TRBV4-1	-	TRBJ2-7	TRBD1	TGCGCCAGCAGCCAAGCGGACAGGGACGAGCAGTACTTC	CASSQADRDEQYF
TRBV10-2	-	TRBJ2-3	TRBD2	TGCGCCAGCAGTGCAGCGACTAGCGGCACAGATACGCAGTATTTT	CASSAATSGTDTQYF
TRBV4-1	-	TRBJ1-1	-	TGCGCCAGCAGCCCAGAAGTTCGTCCTGACACGGCTGAAGCTTTCTTT	CASSPEVRPDTAEAFF
TRBV5-1	-	TRBJ2-5	-	TGCGCCAGCAGCTGGGGACCTCAAGAGACCCAGTACTTC	CASSWGPQETQYF
TRBV11-2	few	TRBJ2-2	-	TGTGCCAGCAGAGCGCCGAACACCGGGGAGCTGTTTTTT	CASRAPNTGELFF
TRBV7-6	few	TRBJ2-5	TRBD1	TGTGCCAGCAGCTCCGCCATCGGACAGGTGGCGTACCAAGAGACCCAGTACTTC	CASSSAIGQVAYQETQYF
TRBV30	-	TRBJ2-5	-	TGTGCCCAGGGGGGGGCAGCAAGGCTTCAGTACTTC	CAQGGAARLQYF
TRBV28	-	TRBJ2-7	-	TGTGCCAGCAGTTTATACGGACAGATCTACGAGCAGTACTTC	CASSLYGQIYEQYF
TRBV7-8	once	TRBJ2-7	TRBD1	TGTGCCAGCAGCTCAACGGGACAGAGCTCCTACGAGCAGTACTTC	CASSSTGQSSYEQYF
TRBV19	-	TRBJ1-1	TRBD1	TGTGCCAGTAGTTCCGACAGGGGATCCGGAGCTTTCTTT	CASSSDRGSGAFF
TRBV19	once	TRBJ2-3	-	TGTGCCAGTAGTATAGATGGTGGACGGGCGGGTGGTACGCAGTATTTT	CASSIDGGRAGGTQYF
TRBV18	-	TRBJ2-7	-	TGTGCCAGCTCACCTCGCTCGACCTACGAGCAGTACTTC	CASSPRSTYEQYF
TRBV27	-	TRBJ2-2	-	TGTGCCAGCAGTTTAGGGTATGGCAGGACCGGGGAGCTGTTTTTT	CASSLGYGRTGELFF
TRBV19	-	TRBJ1-5	-	TGTGCCAGTAACTATGCCGACGATGCCCAGCATTTT	CASNYADDAQHF
TRBV7-6	once	TRBJ1-4	TRBD1	TGTGCCAGCAGCTCCACAGGGGCCCCAAATGAAAAACTGTTTTTT	CASSSTGAPNEKLFF
TRBV18	-	TRBJ2-7	-	TGTGCCAGCTCAAAGAAGGGCGACTCCTACGAGCAGTACTTC	CASSKKGDSYEQYF
TRBV5-1	-	TRBJ2-2	TRBD1	TGCGCCAGCAGATTCGGACAGGGCGACACCGGGGAGCTGTTTTTT	CASRFGQGDTGELFF